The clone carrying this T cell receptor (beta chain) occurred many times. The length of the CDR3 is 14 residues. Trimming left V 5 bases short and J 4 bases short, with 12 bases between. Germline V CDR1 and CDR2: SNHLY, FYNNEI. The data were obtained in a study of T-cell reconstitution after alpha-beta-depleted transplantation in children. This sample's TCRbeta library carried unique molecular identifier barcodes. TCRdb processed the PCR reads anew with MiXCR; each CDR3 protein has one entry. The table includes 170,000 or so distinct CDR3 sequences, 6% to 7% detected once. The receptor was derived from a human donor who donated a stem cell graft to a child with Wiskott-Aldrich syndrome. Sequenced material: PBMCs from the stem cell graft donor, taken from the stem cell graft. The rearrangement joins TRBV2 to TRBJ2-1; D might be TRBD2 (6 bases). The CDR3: CASSRDSGYNEQFF. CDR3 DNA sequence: TGTGCCAGCAGTCGAGATAGCGGTTACAATGAGCAGTTCTTC.